This TCR beta chain was captured in a study of T cell responses to AZD1222 COVID-19 vaccine. The V gene's germline CDR1 is LGHNA and CDR2 YNFKEQ. The CDR3 is 17 residues long. Trimming shortened V by 0 bases and J by 9 bases, and 18 bases separated the two germline ends. Assay: immunoSEQ multiplex PCR; the TCRdb copy retains only in-frame clones and omits some. This table has some 200,000 clones, 93% appearing once. This receptor was obtained from an adult who received the AZD1222 COVID-19 vaccine. V gene TRBV4-2 combines with J gene TRBJ1-6; D is unresolved. The material was peripheral blood, obtained 28 days after the second AZD1222 dose. The CDR3 reads CASSQEEQAGRRSPLHF. The DNA of the CDR3 is TGTGCCAGCAGCCAAGAGGAGCAGGCGGGGAGGCGTTCACCCCTCCACTTT.